Below, one T cell receptor (beta chain) is given with its context. Antigen: not known. Germline values: CDR1 KGHSH, CDR2 LQKENI. The ends lost 5 bases at V and 3 bases at J; junction bases unmatched: 10. The CDR3 loop spans 16 amino acids. The PCR had 60 Vbeta and 13 Jbeta primers. How the authors handled the data: A later analysis counted tens of millions of unique TCR beta chains, around 10 million shared. Measured with immunoSEQ multiplex PCR; TCRdb has only the in-frame clones, and not every one. The V and J calls and clone size come from that table; D and trimming were worked out from the DNA. The sample yields about 200,000 clones, around three quarters seen once. The sample originates from a study of cytomegalovirus exposure and HLA in healthy donors. About the study: As released early, the data held 85 million to 95 million unique TCRs from HLA-typed donors.

Study-level points and caveats: 164 TCR beta chains were listed as cytomegalovirus-associated. CMV serostatus alone was available as immune exposure information.

Sequencing used PBMCs. The TCR was taken from a woman aged 25 to 39 in good health and CMV-seronegative. The rearrangement joins TRBV18 to TRBJ2-7; the match to TRBD1 covers 10 bases. CDR3 region: CASSYSTGGGFYEQYF. In nucleotides, the CDR3 is TGTGCCAGCTCATACTCGACAGGGGGCGGGTTCTACGAGCAGTACTTC.